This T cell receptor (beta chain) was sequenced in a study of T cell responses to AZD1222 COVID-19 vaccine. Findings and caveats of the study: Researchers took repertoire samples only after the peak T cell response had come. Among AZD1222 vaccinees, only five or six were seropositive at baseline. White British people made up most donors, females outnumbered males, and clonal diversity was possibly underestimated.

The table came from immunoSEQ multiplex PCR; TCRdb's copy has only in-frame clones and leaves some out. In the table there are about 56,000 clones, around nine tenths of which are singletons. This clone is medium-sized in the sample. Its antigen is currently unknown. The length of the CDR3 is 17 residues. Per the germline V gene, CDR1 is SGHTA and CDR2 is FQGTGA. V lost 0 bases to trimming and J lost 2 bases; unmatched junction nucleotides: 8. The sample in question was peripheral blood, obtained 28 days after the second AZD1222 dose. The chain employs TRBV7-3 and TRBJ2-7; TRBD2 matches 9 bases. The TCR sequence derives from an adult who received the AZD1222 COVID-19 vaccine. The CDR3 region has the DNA TGTGCCAGCAGCTTAACCGGCGGTGCGGGAGGGACCTACGAGCAGTACTTC. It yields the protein CASSLTGGAGGTYEQYF.